This T cell receptor beta chain was profiled in a study of OX40 agonist ivuxolimab in advanced cancers. Context from the whole study: The costimulatory receptor OX40 (CD134) was targeted by ivuxolimab, a fully human IgG2 agonistic monoclonal antibody. The purpose of peripheral TCRbeta sequencing was to test whether ivuxolimab changed TCR sequence diversity and led to clonal T-cell expansion. Patients were allowed to have had prior anti-PD-1, anti-PD-L1 or anti-CTLA-4 therapy, and 40% to 45% of the dose-escalation patients had been treated with checkpoint inhibitors. The paper reports the monotherapy dose-escalation portion (N of about 47 patients) of the phase I ivuxolimab trial. Of the approximately 54 patients in dose escalation, approximately 20 had hepatocellular carcinoma, some 15 had melanoma, 9 had renal cell carcinoma and 9 had head and neck cancer. Partial responses occurred in three dose-escalation patients: two with cutaneous melanoma and one with hepatocellular carcinoma. Intravenous ivuxolimab was administered to patients every 2 weeks at six dose levels: 0.01, 0.1, 0.3, 1.5, 3 and 10 mg/kg. The dose-escalation cohort was 82.7% male with a mean age of about 60 years, ranging from roughly 23 to 90. Overall study results and their limits: Partial responders in the 0.1-3.0 mg/kg groups had among the lowest normalized peripheral clonal expansion, especially among CD8+ T cells. The antigen specificity of the peripheral T cells that underwent clonal expansion was not determined. At doses from 0.1 to 3.0 mg/kg, clonal expansion was seen in both CD4+ and CD8+ blood T cells between baseline and week 6. Low levels of normalized T-cell clonal expansion were also seen in some patients who did not respond. On average, CD8+ T cells showed more expanded clones than CD4+ T cells after ivuxolimab.

To sequence the TCRbeta CDR3 region, genomic DNA was isolated from the sorted cells. TCRbeta CDR3 regions were sequenced using the immunoSEQ Assay. Not all clones reach the TCRdb copy of this immuneACCESS table, which keeps in-frame sequences only. Checked studies attribute under half of the gap to unresolved V genes and leave the rest unexplained. The sample table holds around 100,000 clones, of which around 90% were seen once. In total, the top ten clones hold 0.15% to 0.2% of the sample. Patients with a history of autoimmune disease or receiving systemic immunosuppression were excluded from the trial. Peripheral blood for TCR sequencing was collected from all dose cohorts at baseline, on cycle 4 day 1, and on cycle 7 day 1. The samples were taken from a phase I, first-in-human, multicenter, open-label dose-escalation trial of ivuxolimab. Adults with locally advanced or metastatic head and neck squamous cell, hepatocellular, melanoma or renal cell carcinoma were enrolled in the trial. Before TCR sequencing, CD4+ T cells and CD8+ T cells from peripheral blood were sorted into separate populations.

Worth noting for this clone: What antigen it recognizes has not been identified. Base qualities are not provided; no much larger clone lies one nucleotide away.

Between the V and J ends, shortened by 6 bases and 5 bases respectively, the junction contains 16 bases. The CDR3 runs 14 residues from the cysteine to the phenylalanine. Only the CDR3 DNA is retained, 42 bases long and in frame from the first base. The germline V gene gives CDR1 as SNHLY and CDR2 as FYNNEI. The chain uses TRBV2 and TRBJ2-5; 7 matching bases give a weak D call of TRBD2. The receptor was isolated from an adult with an advanced solid tumor such as melanoma, head and neck, liver or kidney cancer. The sequenced sample was CD4+ or CD8+ T cells sorted from blood, obtained in a trial of the OX40 agonist ivuxolimab. This receptor carries the CDR3 CASRRREGGETQYF. The base sequence is TGTGCCAGCAGAAGAAGGGAGGGGGGGGAGACCCAGTACTTC.